The 21 T cell receptor beta chains below all came from one sample that was sequenced in a study of cytomegalovirus exposure and HLA in healthy donors. The PCR contained 60 Vbeta and 13 Jbeta primers. Sequencing used immunoSEQ multiplex PCR; TCRdb keeps in-frame clones, though not all of them. This table holds tens of thousands of clones, around 79% found once. The specimen sequenced was PBMCs. The receptors here all came from a woman between 40 and 55 years old in good health and CMV-seropositive.

The chain carries TRBV5-4 and TRBJ2-5; D gene ambiguous. CDR3 length equals 14 residues. Looked up from germline, CDR1 is SGHNT and CDR2 is YYREEE (reference sequence). Trimming pared 0 bases from V and 0 bases from J, leaving 6 bases between. The CDR3 DNA sequence: TGTGCCAGCAGCTTGGGGGCCTACCAAGAGACCCAGTACTTC. Its translation: CASSLGAYQETQYF.

The chain employs TRBV4-1 and TRBJ1-4; tentative D call: TRBD1 (5 bases). Germline V gene data show CDR1 as MGHRA and CDR2 as YSYEKL. Trimming stripped 4 bases from V and 7 bases from J, with 16 bases between. The CDR3 contains 15 residues. CDR3 sequence reads: CASSPQEGLGEKLFF. CDR3 sequence (DNA): TGCGCCAGCAGCCCTCAGGAGGGGCTCGGTGAAAAACTGTTTTTT.

The chain recombines TRBV27 with TRBJ2-6; TRBD1 matches 8 bases. Losses at the gene ends were 3 bases for V and 3 bases for J; bases not matched to a gene: 4. The germline V gene has CDR1 MNHEY and CDR2 SMNVEV (reference sequence). The CDR3 length is 16 residues. The CDR3 DNA follows: TGTGCCAGCAGTTTGGCAGGGGGCTATGGGGCCAACGTCCTGACTTTC. Amino acid sequence: CASSLAGGYGANVLTF.

The rearrangement links TRBV10-3 to TRBJ2-1; D may be TRBD2 (7 bases). The CDR3 extends over 15 amino acids. CDR1 is ENHRY, CDR2 SYGVKD, per germline. Trimming cost V 7 bases and J 5 bases, with 18 bases left between them. The CDR3 reads CAIKGGEPANNEQFF. The CDR3 DNA reads TGTGCCATCAAAGGGGGGGAACCAGCAAACAATGAGCAGTTCTTC.

The genes are TRBV6-1 and TRBJ1-6; the match to TRBD1 covers 7 bases. The CDR3 contains 14 residues. J lost 7 bases, V lost 6 bases, and 6 bases had no gene match. Per the germline V gene, CDR1 is MNHNS and CDR2 is SASEGT. The CDR3 DNA reads as TGTGCCAGCAGCACCGGGACAGACAATTCACCCCTCCACTTT. Its protein is CASSTGTDNSPLHF.

The chain is built from TRBV7-6 and TRBJ2-7; D is possibly TRBD1 (8 bases). This CDR3 region has 14 residues. Germline-derived CDR1 and CDR2 are SGHVS and FNYEAQ. Trimming shortened V by 0 bases and J by 7 bases, and 13 bases separated the two germline ends. The CDR3 DNA is TGTGCCAGCAGCTTAGCCAACAGGGGGGGAGAGCAGTACTTC. Its translation is CASSLANRGGEQYF.

The V and J genes are TRBV19 and TRBJ2-5; TRBD2 aligns across 7 bases. CDR3 length: 16 amino acids. CDR1 is LNHDA, CDR2 SQIVND, per germline (reference sequence). Trimming took 5 bases from V and 0 from J; bases not matched to a gene: 9. The CDR3 sequence is CASSPRLAAYQETQYF. CDR3 sequence (DNA): TGTGCCAGTAGTCCGAGACTAGCCGCGTACCAAGAGACCCAGTACTTC. Filled out from reference TRBV19 and TRBJ2-5, the complete variable domain reads DGGITQSPKYLFRKEGQNVTLSCEQNLNHDAMYWYRQDPGQGLRLIYYSQIVNDFQKGDIAEGYSVSREKKESFPLTVTSAQKNPTAFYLCASSPRLAAYQETQYFGPGTRLLVL.

The chain has TRBV4-1 and TRBJ1-2; TRBD1 is a possible D gene (5 bases). V lost 7 bases to trimming and J lost 0 bases, with 15 bases between them. From germline, CDR1 is MGHRA and CDR2 YSYEKL. The CDR3 runs to 15 residues. The CDR3 sequence is CASKPPGPTNYGYTF. In DNA, the CDR3 is TGCGCCAGCAAGCCCCCAGGGCCCACTAACTATGGCTACACCTTC.

V gene TRBV14 combines with J gene TRBJ2-4, with 8 bases identical to TRBD1. Germline V gives CDR1 SGHDN, CDR2 FVKESK. The CDR3 covers 16 residues. Trimming cost V 4 bases and J 0 bases; bases outside gene matches: 5. CDR3 sequence (DNA): TGTGCCAGCAGCCCCGGGACAGGAGTAGCCAAAAACATTCAGTACTTC. Translated: CASSPGTGVAKNIQYF.

The chain employs TRBV11-3 and TRBJ2-3; 8 bases are shared with TRBD2. CDR3 length: 15 residues. CDR1 and CDR2 from the germline V gene are SGHNT and YENEEA. Trimming removed 7 bases from V and 4 bases from J; junction bases left unmatched: 10. CDR3 nucleotide sequence: TGTGCCAGCACCCCGGTAAGCGGGAGTTCAGATACGCAGTATTTT. Translating gives CASTPVSGSSDTQYF. Full variable domain (outside the CDR3, taken from reference TRBV11-3 and TRBJ2-3): EAGVVQSPRYKIIEKKQPVAFWCNPISGHNTLYWYLQNLGQGPELLIRYENEEAVDDSQLPKDRFSAERLKGVDSTLKIQPAELGDSAVYLCASTPVSGSSDTQYFGPGTRLTVL.

V is TRBV28 and J is TRBJ1-2; D perhaps matches TRBD1 (6 bases). This CDR3 comprises 14 residues. In germline, CDR1 is MDHEN, CDR2 SYDVKM. Trimming shortened V by 6 bases and J by 3 bases, and 14 bases separated the two germline ends. CDR3 amino acids: CASSSEDSYYGYTF. The CDR3 DNA follows: TGTGCCAGCAGCTCAGAGGACAGCTACTATGGCTACACCTTC.

This rearrangement joins TRBV27 to TRBJ2-7, with D perhaps TRBD1 (5 bases). In germline, CDR1 is MNHEY, CDR2 SMNVEV (reference sequence). V was trimmed by 4 bases and J by 3 bases, leaving 10 bases between them. CDR3 length equals 13 residues. The CDR3, as DNA: TGTGCCAGCAGTTCCCGACAGTTCTACGAGCAGTACTTC. Translated: CASSSRQFYEQYF.

The rearrangement links TRBV4-3 to TRBJ1-5; possibly TRBD1 for D (5 bases). With 1 base removed from V and 3 bases from J, the gap between germline ends came to 10 bases. The germline V gene encodes CDR1 LGHNA and CDR2 YSLEER. There are 15 residues in the CDR3. The CDR3 region has the DNA TGCGCCAGCAGCCAAGTCAGGGACTCCAATCAGCCCCAGCATTTT. It is translated as CASSQVRDSNQPQHF.

This chain connects TRBV5-1 to TRBJ1-1, with TRBD1 identical over 9 bases. Germline-derived CDR1 and CDR2 are SGHRS and YFSETQ. J was trimmed by 2 bases and V by 4 bases; bases with no gene match: 3. The CDR3 extends over 14 amino acids. The CDR3 loop is CASSQQGANTEAFF. CDR3 sequence (DNA): TGCGCCAGCAGCCAACAGGGGGCAAACACTGAAGCTTTCTTT.

The rearrangement uses TRBV10-1 and TRBJ1-5; unclear D gene. The CDR3 spans 15 residues. Trimming shortened V by 3 bases and J by 5 bases, and 14 bases separated the two germline ends. CDR1 and CDR2 from the germline V gene are WNHNN and SYGVQD (reference sequence). This CDR3 reads CASSDFLQDDQPQHF. CDR3 in DNA: TGCGCCAGCAGTGACTTCCTCCAGGATGATCAGCCCCAGCATTTT.

V gene TRBV28 combines with J gene TRBJ2-1; D possibly corresponds to TRBD2 (5 bases). Trimming took off 6 bases at V and 4 bases at J, with 16 bases between the two ends. CDR1 MDHEN and CDR2 SYDVKM come from the germline V gene. The CDR3 has 15 amino acids. CDR3 loop: CASSPGGSVYNEQFF. As DNA, the CDR3 is TGTGCCAGCAGCCCCGGAGGTAGCGTTTACAATGAGCAGTTCTTC. The full variable domain, in which reference TRBV28 and TRBJ2-1 provide the parts outside the CDR3, is DVKVTQSSRYLVKRTGEKVFLECVQDMDHENMFWYRQDPGLGLRLIYFSYDVKMKEKGDIPEGYSVSREKKERFSLILESASTNQTSMYLCASSPGGSVYNEQFFGPGTRLTVL.

The chain joins TRBV7-2 to TRBJ2-2; D is undetermined. V shed 2 bases and J shed 6 bases, with 13 bases lying between them. CDR1 is SGHTA, CDR2 FQGNSA, per germline. The CDR3 covers 15 residues. The CDR3: CASSLQAIPSGELFF. As DNA, the CDR3 is TGTGCCAGCAGCTTACAAGCCATACCCTCCGGGGAGCTGTTTTTT. The full variable domain, rest sourced from reference TRBV7-2 and TRBJ2-2, is GAGVSQSPSNKVTEKGKDVELRCDPISGHTALYWYRQSLGQGLEFLIYFQGNSAPDKSGLPSDRFSAERTGGSVSTLTIQRTQQEDSAVYLCASSLQAIPSGELFFGEGSRLTVL.

This chain joins TRBV4-3 and TRBJ2-6, with D possibly TRBD2 on 5 matching bases. This CDR3 comprises 17 residues. The germline CDR1 and CDR2 sequences are LGHNA and YSLEER. Trimming took off 1 base at V and 1 base at J, with 11 bases between the two ends. CDR3 DNA: TGCGCCAGCAGCCAAGTAAGGTCGGGGTCTGGGGCCAACGTCCTGACTTTC. Its protein is CASSQVRSGSGANVLTF.

This clone was detected only once. This chain connects TRBV14 to TRBJ2-7; 7 bases match TRBD2. CDR1 is SGHDN, CDR2 FVKESK, per germline. The CDR3 loop spans 14 amino acids. J lost 4 bases, V lost 5 bases, and 8 bases had no gene match. The CDR3 loop is CASSRWGGPYEQYF. Here the CDR3 DNA reads TGTGCCAGCAGCAGATGGGGAGGGCCATACGAGCAGTACTTC.

The gene calls are TRBV4-3 and TRBJ2-2; possibly TRBD1 for D (5 bases). The CDR3 covers 14 residues. Trimming removed 4 bases at V and 3 bases at J, with 9 bases between. Per germline, CDR1 LGHNA and CDR2 YSLEER. CDR3 nucleotide sequence: TGCGCCAGCAGCCCTGGGGCCCACACCGGGGAGCTGTTTTTT. The encoded protein is CASSPGAHTGELFF.

The chain links TRBV5-5 to TRBJ1-1; tentative D call: TRBD1 (5 bases). The CDR3 has 14 amino acids. Trimming took 0 bases from V and 7 from J, leaving 13 bases between them. Germline-derived CDR1 and CDR2 are SGHKS and YYEKEE (reference sequence). The chain's CDR3 is CASSLVGLGGEAFF. For the CDR3, the DNA is TGTGCCAGCAGCTTGGTAGGCCTCGGGGGTGAAGCTTTCTTT. Looking up the rest from reference TRBV5-5 and TRBJ1-1 gives the full variable domain: DAGVTQSPTHLIKTRGQQVTLRCSPISGHKSVSWYQQVLGQGPQFIFQYYEKEERGRGNFPDRFSARQFPNYSSELNVNALLLGDSALYLCASSLVGLGGEAFFGQGTRLTVV.